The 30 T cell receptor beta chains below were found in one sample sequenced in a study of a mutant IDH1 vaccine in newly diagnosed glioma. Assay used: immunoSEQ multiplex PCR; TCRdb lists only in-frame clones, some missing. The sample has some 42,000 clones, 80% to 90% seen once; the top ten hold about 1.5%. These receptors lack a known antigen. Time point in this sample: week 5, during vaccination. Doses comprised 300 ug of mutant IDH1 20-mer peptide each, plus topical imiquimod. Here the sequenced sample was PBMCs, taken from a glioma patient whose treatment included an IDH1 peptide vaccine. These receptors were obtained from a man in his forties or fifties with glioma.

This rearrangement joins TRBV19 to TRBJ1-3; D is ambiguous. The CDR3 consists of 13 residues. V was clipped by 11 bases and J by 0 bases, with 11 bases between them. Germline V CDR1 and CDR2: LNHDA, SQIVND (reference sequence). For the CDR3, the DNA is TGTGCCTGTGGACGGCTCTCTGGAAACACCATATATTTT. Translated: CACGRLSGNTIYF.

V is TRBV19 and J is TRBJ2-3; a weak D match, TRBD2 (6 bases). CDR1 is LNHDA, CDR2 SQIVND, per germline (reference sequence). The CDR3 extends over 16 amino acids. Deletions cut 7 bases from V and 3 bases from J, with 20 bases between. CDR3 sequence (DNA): TGTGCCAGTACCGCACTAGCCGGGAGTGTGACAGATACGCAGTATTTT. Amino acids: CASTALAGSVTDTQYF.

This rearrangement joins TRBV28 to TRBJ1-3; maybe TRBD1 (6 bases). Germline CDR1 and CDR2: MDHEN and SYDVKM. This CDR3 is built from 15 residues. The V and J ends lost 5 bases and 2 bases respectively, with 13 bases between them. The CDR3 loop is CASSLNRVPGNTIYF. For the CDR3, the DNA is TGTGCCAGCAGTCTCAACAGGGTACCTGGAAACACCATATATTTT.

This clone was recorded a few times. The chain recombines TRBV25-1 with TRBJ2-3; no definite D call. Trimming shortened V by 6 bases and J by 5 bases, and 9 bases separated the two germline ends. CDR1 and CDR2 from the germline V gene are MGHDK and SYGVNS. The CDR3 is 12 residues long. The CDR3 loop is CASSLSGDTQYF. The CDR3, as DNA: TGTGCCAGCAGCCTCTCAGGAGATACGCAGTATTTT. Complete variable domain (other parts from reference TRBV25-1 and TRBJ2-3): EADIYQTPRYLVIGTGKKITLECSQTMGHDKMYWYQQDPGMELHLIHYSYGVNSTEKGDLSSESTVSRIRTEHFPLTLESARPSHTSQYLCASSLSGDTQYFGPGTRLTVL.

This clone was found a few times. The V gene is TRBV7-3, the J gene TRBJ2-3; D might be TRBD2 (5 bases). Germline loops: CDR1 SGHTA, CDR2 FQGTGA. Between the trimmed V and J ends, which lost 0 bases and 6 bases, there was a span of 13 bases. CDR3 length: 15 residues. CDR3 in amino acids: CASSLTLASYDTQYF. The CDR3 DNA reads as TGTGCCAGCAGCTTAACTCTAGCTTCGTATGATACGCAGTATTTT.

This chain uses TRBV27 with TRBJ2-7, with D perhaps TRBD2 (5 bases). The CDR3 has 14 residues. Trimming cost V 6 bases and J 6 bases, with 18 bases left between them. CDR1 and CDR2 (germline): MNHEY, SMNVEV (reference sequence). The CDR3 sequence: CASRSIRVGIEQYF. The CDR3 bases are TGTGCCAGCAGGTCTATTCGCGTCGGGATCGAGCAGTACTTC.

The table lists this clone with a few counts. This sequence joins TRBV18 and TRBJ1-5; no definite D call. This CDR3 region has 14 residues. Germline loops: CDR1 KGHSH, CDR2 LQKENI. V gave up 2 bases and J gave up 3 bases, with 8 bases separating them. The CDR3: CASSPYGVNQPQHF. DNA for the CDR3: TGTGCCAGCTCACCATACGGAGTCAATCAGCCCCAGCATTTT. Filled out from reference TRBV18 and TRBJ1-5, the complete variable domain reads NAGVMQNPRHLVRRRGQEARLRCSPMKGHSHVYWYRQLPEEGLKFMVYLQKENIIDESGMPKERFSAEFPKEGPSILRIQQVVRGDSAAYFCASSPYGVNQPQHFGDGTRLSIL.

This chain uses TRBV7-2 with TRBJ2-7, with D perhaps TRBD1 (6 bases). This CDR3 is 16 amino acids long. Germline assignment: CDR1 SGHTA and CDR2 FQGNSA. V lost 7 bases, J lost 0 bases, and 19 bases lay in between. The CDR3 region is CASTKTAGVFSYEQYF. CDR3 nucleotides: TGTGCCAGCACCAAAACGGCAGGGGTATTCTCCTACGAGCAGTACTTC.

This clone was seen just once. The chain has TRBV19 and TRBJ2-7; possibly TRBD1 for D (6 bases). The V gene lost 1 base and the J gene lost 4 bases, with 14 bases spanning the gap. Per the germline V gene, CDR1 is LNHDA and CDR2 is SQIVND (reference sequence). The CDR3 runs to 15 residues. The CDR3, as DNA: TGTGCCAGTAGTATAGGACAGGAGGCTTCTTACGAGCAGTACTTC. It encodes CASSIGQEASYEQYF.

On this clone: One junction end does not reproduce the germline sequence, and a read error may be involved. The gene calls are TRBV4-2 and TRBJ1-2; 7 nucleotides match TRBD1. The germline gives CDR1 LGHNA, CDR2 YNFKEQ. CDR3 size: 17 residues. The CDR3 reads CAGRNTMRTGSNYGYTF. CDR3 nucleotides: TGTGCCGGCAGAAACACCATGAGGACAGGTTCAAACTATGGCTACACCTTC.

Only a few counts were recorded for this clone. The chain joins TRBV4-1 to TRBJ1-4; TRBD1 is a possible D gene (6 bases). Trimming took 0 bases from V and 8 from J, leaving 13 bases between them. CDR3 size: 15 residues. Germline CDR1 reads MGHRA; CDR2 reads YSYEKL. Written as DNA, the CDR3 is TGCGCCAGCAGCCAAGATCGGGGGCTGGGGGAAAAACTGTTTTTT. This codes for CASSQDRGLGEKLFF.

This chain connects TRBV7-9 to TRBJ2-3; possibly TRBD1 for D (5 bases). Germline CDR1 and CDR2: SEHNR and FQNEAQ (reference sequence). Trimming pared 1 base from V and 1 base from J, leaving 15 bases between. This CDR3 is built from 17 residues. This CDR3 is CASSLVHQGAGTDTQYF. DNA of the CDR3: TGTGCCAGCAGCTTAGTACATCAGGGTGCGGGCACAGATACGCAGTATTTT.

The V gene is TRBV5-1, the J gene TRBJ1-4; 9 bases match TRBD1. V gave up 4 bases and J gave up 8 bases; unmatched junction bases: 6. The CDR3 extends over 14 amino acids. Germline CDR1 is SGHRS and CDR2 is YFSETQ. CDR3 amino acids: CASSTGQGGEKLFF. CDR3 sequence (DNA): TGCGCCAGCAGCACGGGACAGGGCGGCGAAAAACTGTTTTTT.

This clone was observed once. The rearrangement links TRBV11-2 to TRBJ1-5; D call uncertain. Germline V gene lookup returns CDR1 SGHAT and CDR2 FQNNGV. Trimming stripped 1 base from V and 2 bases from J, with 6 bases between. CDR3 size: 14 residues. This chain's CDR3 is CASSLGGGNQPQHF. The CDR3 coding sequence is TGTGCCAGCAGCTTAGGGGGTGGCAATCAGCCCCAGCATTTT.

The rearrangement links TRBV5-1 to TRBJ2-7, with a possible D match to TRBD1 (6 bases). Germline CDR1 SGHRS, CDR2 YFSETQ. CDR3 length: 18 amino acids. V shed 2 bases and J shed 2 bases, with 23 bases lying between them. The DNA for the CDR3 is TGCGCCAGCAGCTTACGTGGCGGACAGCGATTTAATACCTACGAGCAGTACTTC. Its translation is CASSLRGGQRFNTYEQYF.

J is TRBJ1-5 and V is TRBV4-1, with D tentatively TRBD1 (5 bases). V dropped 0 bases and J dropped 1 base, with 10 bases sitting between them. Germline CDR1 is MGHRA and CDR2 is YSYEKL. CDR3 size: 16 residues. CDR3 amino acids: CASSQDRELSNQPQHF. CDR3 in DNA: TGCGCCAGCAGCCAAGACAGGGAATTAAGCAATCAGCCCCAGCATTTT.

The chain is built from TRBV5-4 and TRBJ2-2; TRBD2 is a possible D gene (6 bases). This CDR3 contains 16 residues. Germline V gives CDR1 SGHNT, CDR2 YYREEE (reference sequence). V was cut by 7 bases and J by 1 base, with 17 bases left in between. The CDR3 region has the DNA TGTGCCAGCCTCCCCGGAGGGACGGTGAACACCGGGGAGCTGTTTTTT. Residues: CASLPGGTVNTGELFF.

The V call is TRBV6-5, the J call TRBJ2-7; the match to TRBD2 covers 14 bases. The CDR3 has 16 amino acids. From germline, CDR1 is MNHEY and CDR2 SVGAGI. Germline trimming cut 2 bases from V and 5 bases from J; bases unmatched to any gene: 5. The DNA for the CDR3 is TGTGCCAGCAGTTACGTGGGACTAGCGGGAGTCCACGAGCAGTACTTC. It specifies CASSYVGLAGVHEQYF.

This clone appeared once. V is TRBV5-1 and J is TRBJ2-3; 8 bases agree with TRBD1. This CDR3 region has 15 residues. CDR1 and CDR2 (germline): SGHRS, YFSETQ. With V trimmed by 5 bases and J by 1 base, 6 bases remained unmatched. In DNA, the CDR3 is TGCGCCAGCAGGTTACCGGGACAGGGCACAGATACGCAGTATTTT. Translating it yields CASRLPGQGTDTQYF.

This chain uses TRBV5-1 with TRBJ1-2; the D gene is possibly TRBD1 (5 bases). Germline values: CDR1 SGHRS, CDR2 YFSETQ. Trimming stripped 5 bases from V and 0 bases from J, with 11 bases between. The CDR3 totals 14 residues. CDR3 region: CASSPDRANYGYTF. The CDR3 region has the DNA TGCGCCAGCAGTCCCGACAGAGCTAACTATGGCTACACCTTC.

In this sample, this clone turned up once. CDR3 sequence reads: CASRSRGSVYEQYF. CDR3 bases: TGTGCCAGCAGATCGAGGGGGTCGGTATACGAGCAGTACTTC. The J gene is TRBJ2-7, the V gene TRBV6-6, with D possibly being TRBD1 (6 bases). The CDR3 is 14 residues long. Trimming removed 6 bases at V and 4 bases at J, with 16 bases between. Germline lookup yields CDR1 MNHNY and CDR2 SVGAGI (reference sequence).

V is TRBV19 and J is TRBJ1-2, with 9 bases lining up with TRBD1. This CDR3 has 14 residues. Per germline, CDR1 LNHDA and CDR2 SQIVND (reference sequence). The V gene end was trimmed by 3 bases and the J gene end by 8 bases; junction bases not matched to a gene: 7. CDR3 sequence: CASSIWDREYGYTF. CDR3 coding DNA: TGTGCCAGTAGTATTTGGGACAGGGAATACGGCTACACCTTC.

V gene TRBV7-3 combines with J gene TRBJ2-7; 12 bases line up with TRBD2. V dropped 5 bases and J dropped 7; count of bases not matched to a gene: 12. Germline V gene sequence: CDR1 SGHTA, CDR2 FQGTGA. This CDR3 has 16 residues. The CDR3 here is CASSADGLAGTGEQYF. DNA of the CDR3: TGTGCCAGCAGCGCGGACGGACTAGCGGGGACGGGGGAGCAGTACTTC. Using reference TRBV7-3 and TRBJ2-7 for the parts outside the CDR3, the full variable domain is GAGVSQTPSNKVTEKGKYVELRCDPISGHTALYWYRQSLGQGPEFLIYFQGTGAADDSGLPNDRFFAVRPEGSVSTLKIQRTERGDSAVYLCASSADGLAGTGEQYFGPGTRLTVT.

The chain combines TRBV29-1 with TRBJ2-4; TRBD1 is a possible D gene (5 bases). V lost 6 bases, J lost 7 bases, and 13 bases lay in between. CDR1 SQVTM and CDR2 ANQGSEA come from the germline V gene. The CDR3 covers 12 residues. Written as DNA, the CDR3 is TGCAGCGTCCAGGGCCTTCGGAACATTCAGTACTTC. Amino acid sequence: CSVQGLRNIQYF.

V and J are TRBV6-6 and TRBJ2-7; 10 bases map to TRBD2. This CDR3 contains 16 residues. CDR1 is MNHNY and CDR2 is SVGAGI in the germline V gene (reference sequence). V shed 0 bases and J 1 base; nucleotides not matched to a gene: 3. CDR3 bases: TGTGCCAGCAGTTACTCTGGACTAGCGGAGTCCTACGAGCAGTACTTC. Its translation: CASSYSGLAESYEQYF.

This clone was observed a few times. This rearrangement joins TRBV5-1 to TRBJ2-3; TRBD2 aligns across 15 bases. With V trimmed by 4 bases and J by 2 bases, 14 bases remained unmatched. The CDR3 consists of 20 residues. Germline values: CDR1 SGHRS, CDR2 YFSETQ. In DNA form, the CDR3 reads TGCGCCAGCAGCCCTCTCCCGGGACTAGCGGGAGGTACGGTCACAGATACGCAGTATTTT. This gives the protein CASSPLPGLAGGTVTDTQYF.

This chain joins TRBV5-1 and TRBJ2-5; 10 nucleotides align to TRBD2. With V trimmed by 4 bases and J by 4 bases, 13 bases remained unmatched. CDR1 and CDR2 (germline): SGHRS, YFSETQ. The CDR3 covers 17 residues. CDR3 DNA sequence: TGCGCCAGCAGCGCCCCTGAGAGCGGGAGGGCCGGAGAGACCCAGTACTTC. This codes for CASSAPESGRAGETQYF.

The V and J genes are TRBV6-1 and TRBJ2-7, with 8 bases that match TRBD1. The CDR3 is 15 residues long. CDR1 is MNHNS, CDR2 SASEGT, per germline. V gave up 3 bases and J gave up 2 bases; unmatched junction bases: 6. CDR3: CASSDRWTGPYEQYF. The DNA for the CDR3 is TGTGCCAGCAGTGACCGTTGGACAGGGCCCTACGAGCAGTACTTC.

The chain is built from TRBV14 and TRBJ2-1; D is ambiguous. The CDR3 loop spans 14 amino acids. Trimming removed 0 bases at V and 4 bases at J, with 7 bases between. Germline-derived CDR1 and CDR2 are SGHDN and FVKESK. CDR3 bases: TGTGCCAGCAGCCAAGATCCCGATTACAATGAGCAGTTCTTC. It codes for CASSQDPDYNEQFF. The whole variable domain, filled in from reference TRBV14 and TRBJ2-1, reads EAGVTQFPSHSVIEKGQTVTLRCDPISGHDNLYWYRRVMGKEIKFLLHFVKESKQDESGMPNNRFLAERTGGTYSTLKVQPAELEDSGVYFCASSQDPDYNEQFFGPGTRLTVL.

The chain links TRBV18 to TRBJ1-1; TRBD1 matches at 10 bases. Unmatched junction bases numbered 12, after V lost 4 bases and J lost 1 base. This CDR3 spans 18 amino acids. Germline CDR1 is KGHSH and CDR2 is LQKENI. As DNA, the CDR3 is TGTGCCAGCTCACGGTTGGAGACAGGGGGCCCTTCGAACACTGAAGCTTTCTTT. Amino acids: CASSRLETGGPSNTEAFF. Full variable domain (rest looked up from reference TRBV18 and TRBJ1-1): NAGVMQNPRHLVRRRGQEARLRCSPMKGHSHVYWYRQLPEEGLKFMVYLQKENIIDESGMPKERFSAEFPKEGPSILRIQQVVRGDSAAYFCASSRLETGGPSNTEAFFGQGTRLTVV.